This T cell receptor (beta chain) was sequenced during a study of T-cell reconstitution after alpha-beta-depleted transplantation in children. Unique molecular identifiers were used to barcode this TCRbeta library. Each CDR3 protein is one row after TCRdb ran MiXCR on the PCR reads. The sample lists about 580,000 distinct CDR3 sequences; more than 20% were seen once. This clonotype was found a few times. Trimming removed 4 bases from V and 1 base from J, with 10 bases in between. Germline V gene sequence: CDR1 MNHEY, CDR2 SVGAGI. There are 14 residues in the CDR3. This TCR was recovered from a boy in the first two years of life who had a stem cell transplant for acute myeloid leukemia, so the T cells may come from the graft donor. Specimen: PBMCs, mostly from graft donor cells, collected 360 days after TCRalphabeta/CD19-depleted stem cell transplant. V usage is TRBV6-5 and J usage is TRBJ2-5, with D unresolved. CDR3 loop: CASSSPSGQETQYF. In DNA, the CDR3 is TGTGCCAGCAGTTCCCCCTCCGGCCAAGAGACCCAGTACTTC.